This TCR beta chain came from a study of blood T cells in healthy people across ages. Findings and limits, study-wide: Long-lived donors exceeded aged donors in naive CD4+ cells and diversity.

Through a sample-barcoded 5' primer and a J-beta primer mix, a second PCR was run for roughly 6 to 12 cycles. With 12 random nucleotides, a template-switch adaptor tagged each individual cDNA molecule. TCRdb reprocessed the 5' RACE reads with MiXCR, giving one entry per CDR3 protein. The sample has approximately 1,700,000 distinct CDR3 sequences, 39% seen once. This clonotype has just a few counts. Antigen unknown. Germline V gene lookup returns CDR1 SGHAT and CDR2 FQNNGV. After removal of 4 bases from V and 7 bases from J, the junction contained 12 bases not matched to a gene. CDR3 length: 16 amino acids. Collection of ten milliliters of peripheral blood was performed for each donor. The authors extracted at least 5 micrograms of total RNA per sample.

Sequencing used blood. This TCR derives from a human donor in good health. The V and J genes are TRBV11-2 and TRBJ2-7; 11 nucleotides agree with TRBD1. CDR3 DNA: TGTGCCAGCAGCTCATGGACAGGGGGCAAGGTTTGGGAGCAGTACTTC. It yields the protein CASSSWTGGKVWEQYF.